The 31 T cell receptor beta chains below come from one sample, sequenced in a study of T cell responses to AZD1222 COVID-19 vaccine. The assay was immunoSEQ multiplex PCR, and TCRdb's table has in-frame clones only and misses some. The table has 150,000 to 180,000 clones, about 87% seen once; the top ten hold roughly 2.9%. Sequenced here: peripheral blood, sampled on day 0 of AZD1222 vaccination. These receptors were taken from an adult in good health.

The chain employs TRBV2 and TRBJ2-7; tentative D call: TRBD1 (7 bases). CDR1 and CDR2 (germline): SNHLY, FYNNEI. V was shortened by 3 bases and J by 6 bases, with 18 bases between the two germline ends. The CDR3 consists of 15 residues. CDR3 sequence (DNA): TGTGCCAGCAGTGACACTCAGGGGGGAAGGGGCGAGCAGTACTTC. Its protein is CASSDTQGGRGEQYF.

In its sample, this clone was seen once. The V call is TRBV24-1, the J call TRBJ1-2; D is unclear. Trimming shortened V by 5 bases and J by 2 bases, and 8 bases separated the two germline ends. CDR3 size: 13 residues. Germline V gives CDR1 KGHDR, CDR2 SFDVKD. CDR3 nucleotides: TGTGCCACCAGTGTCGGCTCCAACTATGGCTACACCTTC. Its protein product is CATSVGSNYGYTF.

The rearrangement links TRBV18 to TRBJ2-1, with D tentatively TRBD1 (5 bases). The CDR3 sequence is 17 residues long. Germline loops: CDR1 KGHSH, CDR2 LQKENI. The germline V and J ends were trimmed by 0 bases and 4 bases, with 16 bases remaining between them. The CDR3 coding sequence is TGTGCCAGCTCACCACCGGTTAGAGTTAAGGGGTACAATGAGCAGTTCTTC. Its protein product is CASSPPVRVKGYNEQFF.

The rearrangement joins TRBV2 to TRBJ2-7; 11 nucleotides align to TRBD2. Germline CDR1 and CDR2: SNHLY and FYNNEI. The V and J ends lost 6 bases and 2 bases, in that order; junction bases with no gene match: 3. The CDR3 sequence is 14 residues long. The CDR3 reads CASRISGGAYEQYF. In DNA form, the CDR3 reads TGTGCCAGCAGGATTAGCGGGGGGGCCTACGAGCAGTACTTC.

This chain joins TRBV9 and TRBJ1-2, with TRBD1 as a possible D gene (6 bases). Germline CDR1 is SGDLS and CDR2 is YYNGEE. The CDR3 contains 16 residues. V lost 4 bases and J lost 8, with 24 bases in between. The CDR3 is CASSLLMGGGNRGYTF. The CDR3 DNA reads TGTGCCAGCAGCCTCTTGATGGGGGGCGGGAATAGAGGCTACACCTTC.

This clone appeared a single time. The V call is TRBV13, the J call TRBJ1-1, with D tentatively TRBD1 (5 bases). The germline gives CDR1 PRHDT, CDR2 FYEKMQ (reference sequence). The CDR3 loop spans 14 amino acids. V dropped 5 bases and J dropped 2 bases, with 12 bases sitting between them. The CDR3 region has the DNA TGTGCCAGCAGCCCCCGGACAAGTAACACTGAAGCTTTCTTT. Its translation: CASSPRTSNTEAFF. The full variable domain, its missing parts supplied by reference TRBV13 and TRBJ1-1, is AAGVIQSPRHLIKEKRETATLKCYPIPRHDTVYWYQQGPGQDPQFLISFYEKMQSDKGSIPDRFSAQQFSDYHSELNMSSLELGDSALYFCASSPRTSNTEAFFGQGTRLTVV.

The chain links TRBV9 to TRBJ1-2, with TRBD1 matching 9 bases. Per the germline V gene, CDR1 is SGDLS and CDR2 is YYNGEE. This CDR3 spans 15 amino acids. With V trimmed by 3 bases and J by 6 bases, 9 bases remained unmatched. CDR3 protein: CASSARDRVLHGYTF. CDR3 DNA: TGTGCCAGCAGCGCCCGGGACAGGGTTCTCCATGGCTACACCTTC.

The chain joins TRBV7-9 to TRBJ2-2; D not certain. V was shortened by 6 bases and J by 7 bases, with 12 bases between the two germline ends. Per the germline V gene, CDR1 is SEHNR and CDR2 is FQNEAQ (reference sequence). The CDR3 sequence is 13 residues long. CDR3 nucleotide sequence: TGTGCCAGCAGTTCGGACCGTAACGGGGAGCTGTTTTTT. Protein product: CASSSDRNGELFF.

The rearrangement joins TRBV28 to TRBJ2-7; 8 bases are a match to TRBD1. The CDR3 length is 15 residues. Per the germline V gene, CDR1 is MDHEN and CDR2 is SYDVKM. V shed 4 bases, J shed 2 bases, and the junction held 7 bases outside the gene matches. As DNA, the CDR3 is TGTGCCAGCAGTTCCGGACAGGGTGGCCCCTACGAGCAGTACTTC. It is translated as CASSSGQGGPYEQYF.

This chain links TRBV10-3 with TRBJ1-2, with 8 bases lining up with TRBD1. After removal of 2 bases from V and 1 base from J, the junction contained 3 bases not matched to a gene. Germline loops: CDR1 ENHRY, CDR2 SYGVKD. CDR3 length: 15 amino acids. The CDR3 bases are TGTGCCATCAGTGAGACGACAGGGGTTAACTATGGCTACACCTTC. Amino acids: CAISETTGVNYGYTF.

V is TRBV6-5 and J is TRBJ1-1; D is ambiguous. Trimming stripped 5 bases from V and 5 bases from J, with 15 bases between. The germline V gene encodes CDR1 MNHEY and CDR2 SVGAGI. This CDR3 spans 14 amino acids. CDR3 in amino acids: CASSPYSGGTEAFF. CDR3 nucleotide sequence: TGTGCCAGCAGTCCATACAGCGGCGGGACTGAAGCTTTCTTT.

This chain links TRBV6-6 with TRBJ1-5; no clear D. The CDR3 is made up of 11 amino acids. Trimming pared 7 bases from V and 9 bases from J, leaving 10 bases between. The germline V gene has CDR1 MNHNY and CDR2 SVGAGI (reference sequence). The CDR3 is CASNEYGPQHF. In DNA form, the CDR3 reads TGTGCCAGCAACGAATACGGGCCCCAGCATTTT.

J is TRBJ1-4 and V is TRBV5-1, with a possible D match to TRBD1 (5 bases). V shed 4 bases and J shed 12 bases, with 19 bases lying between them. The germline V gene has CDR1 SGHRS and CDR2 YFSETQ. The CDR3 totals 14 residues. DNA of the CDR3: TGCGCCAGCAGCCTAGACGGGACGTTTGGGGAACTGTTTTTT. Translation gives CASSLDGTFGELFF.

This chain connects TRBV7-2 to TRBJ1-2; 10 positions match TRBD1. Per the germline V gene, CDR1 is SGHTA and CDR2 is FQGNSA. J lost 7 bases, V lost 8 bases, and 19 bases had no gene match. The CDR3 is made up of 17 amino acids. As DNA, the CDR3 is TGTGCCAGCGGACGGATTACCGGGACAGGGGTTTATCGTGGCTACACCTTC. Translating gives CASGRITGTGVYRGYTF.

This sequence joins TRBV3-1 (or the pseudogene TRBV3-2) and TRBJ2-5, with 8 positions matching TRBD2. The J segment lost 4 bases and the V segment lost 2 bases, leaving 9 bases of the junction unmatched. The germline V gene encodes CDR1 LGHDT and CDR2 YNNKEL (reference sequence). The CDR3 consists of 16 residues. The DNA for the CDR3 is TGTGCCAGCAGCCAATTAGGACTAGCAGCAGGAGAGACCCAGTACTTC. This codes for CASSQLGLAAGETQYF.

The V and J genes are TRBV4-1 and TRBJ2-7; 9 nucleotides match TRBD1. Germline V gives CDR1 MGHRA, CDR2 YSYEKL. V lost 0 bases, J lost 0 bases, and 6 bases stayed unmatched. The CDR3 spans 17 residues. In nucleotides, the CDR3 is TGCGCCAGCAGCCAAGATCTTGGGACAGGGAGCTCCTACGAGCAGTACTTC. It codes for CASSQDLGTGSSYEQYF.

The J gene is TRBJ2-1, the V gene TRBV21-1; the tabulated D call, TRBD2, remains unverified against the DNA. TRBV21-1 is a listed pseudogene. The CDR3 has 14 amino acids. The CDR3 coding sequence is TGTGCCAGCAGTAAGCGGGAAAACTACAATGAGCAGTTCTTC. It yields the protein CASSKRENYNEQFF.

The chain uses TRBV5-6 and TRBJ1-2, with 7 bases fitting TRBD1. The germline V gene has CDR1 SGHDT and CDR2 YYEEEE. The CDR3 is made up of 16 amino acids. J lost 4 bases, V lost 3 bases, and 12 bases had no gene match. CDR3 region: CASSWGPTGSSYGYTF. The DNA for the CDR3 is TGTGCCAGCAGCTGGGGACCGACAGGGTCCAGCTATGGCTACACCTTC.

The CDR3 region is CASSISRGLYGYTF. The CDR3 DNA reads TGTGCCAGTAGTATTTCCAGGGGGCTTTATGGCTACACCTTC. This chain uses TRBV19 with TRBJ1-2, with 8 positions matching TRBD1. The V and J ends lost 3 bases and 5 bases, in that order; junction bases with no gene match: 5. The CDR3 is 14 residues long. Per the germline V gene, CDR1 is LNHDA and CDR2 is SQIVND (reference sequence).

The chain employs TRBV27 and TRBJ1-1, with D unclear. Germline V CDR1 and CDR2: MNHEY, SMNVEV (reference sequence). The V end lost 2 bases, the J end lost 1 base, and 8 bases lay between the germline ends. CDR3 size: 14 residues. In nucleotides, the CDR3 is TGTGCCAGCAGTTTACGCGAGGGGAACACTGAAGCTTTCTTT. Translation gives CASSLREGNTEAFF.

The genes are TRBV7-9 and TRBJ1-6, with 7 bases identical to TRBD1. The J segment lost 5 bases and the V segment lost 5 bases, leaving 6 bases of the junction unmatched. Germline V lookup: CDR1 SEHNR, CDR2 FQNEAQ (reference sequence). This CDR3 region has 15 residues. This CDR3 is CASSSTGTDNSPLHF. The CDR3 DNA is TGTGCCAGCAGCAGCACCGGGACAGATAATTCACCCCTCCACTTT.

The chain recombines TRBV19 with TRBJ1-1; the D gene is possibly TRBD1 (6 bases). V lost 3 bases and J lost 2, with 13 bases in between. CDR1 LNHDA and CDR2 SQIVND come from the germline V gene (reference sequence). This CDR3 spans 15 amino acids. Here the CDR3 DNA reads TGTGCCAGTAGTATTCCAGGACAGATAAACACTGAAGCTTTCTTT. This translates into CASSIPGQINTEAFF.

V gene TRBV4-1 combines with J gene TRBJ2-6, with 7 bases aligning to TRBD1. The junction had 22 bases not matched to a gene; V was cut back by 4 bases and J by 4 bases. Germline V gene sequence: CDR1 MGHRA, CDR2 YSYEKL. CDR3 length equals 21 residues. In nucleotides, the CDR3 is TGCGCCAGCAGCCCCCACCGGCGAACCGACAGGGAAAGGGACGGGGCCAACGTCCTGACTTTC. This codes for CASSPHRRTDRERDGANVLTF.

About this clone: The identical CDR3 is also encoded by other nucleotide sequences in the sample. The chain links TRBV5-1 to TRBJ1-1; D not resolved. The CDR3 runs to 14 residues. From germline, CDR1 is SGHRS and CDR2 YFSETQ. Trimming cost V 0 bases and J 4 bases, with 10 bases left between them. The CDR3 sequence: CASSLEGRGTEAFF. The CDR3, as DNA: TGCGCCAGCAGCTTGGAAGGACGAGGCACTGAAGCTTTCTTT.

This sequence joins TRBV5-1 and TRBJ2-2; D unclear. V gave up 3 bases and J gave up 7 bases, with 10 bases separating them. Germline lookup yields CDR1 SGHRS and CDR2 YFSETQ. This CDR3 has 13 residues. CDR3 residues: CASSSTRSGELFF. CDR3 in DNA: TGCGCCAGCAGCTCCACCCGTAGCGGGGAGCTGTTTTTT.

The chain joins TRBV6-6 to TRBJ1-5; D remains ambiguous. Germline V gene sequence: CDR1 MNHNY, CDR2 SVGAGI (reference sequence). The CDR3 length is 14 residues. V was trimmed by 5 bases and J by 4 bases, leaving 12 bases between them. CDR3 amino acids: CASSLDGFNQPQHF. The DNA of the CDR3 is TGTGCCAGCAGTCTGGACGGCTTTAATCAGCCCCAGCATTTT.

J is TRBJ2-2 and V is TRBV7-3; 10 nucleotides align to TRBD2. This CDR3 region has 16 residues. V was clipped by 1 base and J by 5 bases; unmatched bases: 4. Germline values: CDR1 SGHTA, CDR2 FQGTGA. The CDR3 nucleotides read TGTGCCAGCAGCTTAAATAGCGGGGGGCTTACCGGGGAGCTGTTTTTT. Translating it yields CASSLNSGGLTGELFF.

The V gene is TRBV11-2, the J gene TRBJ1-3; the D is unclear. The germline gives CDR1 SGHAT, CDR2 FQNNGV. The CDR3 loop spans 16 amino acids. The V gene lost 0 bases and the J gene lost 0 bases, with 9 bases spanning the gap. DNA of the CDR3: TGTGCCAGCAGCTTAGATCCCCCACTCTCTGGAAACACCATATATTTT. It encodes CASSLDPPLSGNTIYF.

This chain joins TRBV5-5 and TRBJ2-1; D gene uncertain. Germline V CDR1 and CDR2: SGHKS, YYEKEE (reference sequence). The V and J ends lost 0 bases and 10 bases respectively, with 8 bases between them. There are 12 residues in the CDR3. CDR3 coding DNA: TGTGCCAGCAGCTTGGACGGCGGCGAGCAGTTCTTC. Amino acid sequence: CASSLDGGEQFF.

The gene calls are TRBV28 and TRBJ2-3, with D uncertain. V was trimmed by 7 bases and J by 2 bases, leaving 7 bases between them. There are 12 residues in the CDR3. CDR1 MDHEN and CDR2 SYDVKM come from the germline V gene. The CDR3 reads CASTLNTDTQYF. CDR3 DNA sequence: TGTGCCAGCACCTTAAACACAGATACGCAGTATTTT.

The V gene is TRBV2, the J gene TRBJ2-7; no definite D call. The V gene's germline CDR1 is SNHLY and CDR2 FYNNEI. The ends were cut back, 8 bases at V and 4 bases at J, with 12 bases in the middle. This CDR3 is 12 amino acids long. In nucleotides, the CDR3 is TGTGCCAGCCACCGGGTTTTTTACGAGCAGTACTTC. As protein: CASHRVFYEQYF.